These 2 T cell receptor beta chains were all obtained from the same sample, sequenced in a study of CD8+CD57+ T cells in acquired aplastic anemia. It was genomic DNA that served as the template for profiling TCR beta VDJ and CDR3. TCRdb called the reads again in MiXCR, with one record for every CDR3 protein. Among around 250,000 distinct CDR3 sequences listed, approximately 55% were seen once. The sequenced sample was sorted CD4+, CD8+, or CD8+CD57+ T cells (not recorded which) from PBMCs. The receptors were gathered from a human donor with severe aplastic anemia or a healthy control (not recorded which).

The chain has TRBV19 and TRBJ2-5; TRBD1 matches 7 bases. The CDR3 consists of 14 residues. Trimming took 6 bases from V and 9 from J; bases not matched to a gene: 13. Germline V gene lookup returns CDR1 LNHDA and CDR2 SQIVND (reference sequence). The CDR3 loop reads CASSPRQGTEAQYF. The CDR3 region has the DNA TGTGCCAGTAGCCCCCGACAGGGAACGGAGGCCCAGTACTTC.

The chain couples TRBV7-8 to TRBJ1-2; D may be TRBD1 (6 bases). The germline V and J ends were trimmed by 9 bases and 4 bases, with 21 bases remaining between them. Germline CDR1 SGHVS, CDR2 FQNEAQ. The CDR3 totals 15 residues. CDR3 region: CASSIPGGVVYGYTF. In DNA, the CDR3 is TGTGCCAGTAGTATTCCCGGGGGCGTTGTCTATGGCTACACCTTC.